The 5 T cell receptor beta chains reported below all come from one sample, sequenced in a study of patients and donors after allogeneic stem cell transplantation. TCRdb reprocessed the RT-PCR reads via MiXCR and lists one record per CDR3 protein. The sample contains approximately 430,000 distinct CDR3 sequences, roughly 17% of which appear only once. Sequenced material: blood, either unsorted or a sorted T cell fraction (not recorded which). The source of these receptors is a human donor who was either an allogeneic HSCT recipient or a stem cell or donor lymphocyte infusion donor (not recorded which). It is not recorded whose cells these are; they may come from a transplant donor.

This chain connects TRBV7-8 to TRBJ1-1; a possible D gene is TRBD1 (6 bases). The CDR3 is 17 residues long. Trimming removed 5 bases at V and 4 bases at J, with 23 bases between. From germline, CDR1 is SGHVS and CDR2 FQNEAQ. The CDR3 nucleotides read TGTGCCAGCAGCCCCCAGGGGACACTCTGGGGAGGCACTGAAGCTTTCTTT. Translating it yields CASSPQGTLWGGTEAFF.

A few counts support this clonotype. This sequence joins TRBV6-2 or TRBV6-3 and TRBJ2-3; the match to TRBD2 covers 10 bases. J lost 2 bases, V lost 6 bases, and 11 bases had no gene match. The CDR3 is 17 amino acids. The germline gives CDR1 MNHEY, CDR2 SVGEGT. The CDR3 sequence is CASSGPGLAYYTDTQYF. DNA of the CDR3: TGTGCCAGCAGCGGGCCGGGACTAGCGTATTACACAGATACGCAGTATTTT.

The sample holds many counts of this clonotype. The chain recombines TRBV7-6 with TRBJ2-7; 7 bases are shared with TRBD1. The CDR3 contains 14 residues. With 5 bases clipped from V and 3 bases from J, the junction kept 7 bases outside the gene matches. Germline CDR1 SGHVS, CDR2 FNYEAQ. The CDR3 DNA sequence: TGTGCCAGCAGCCCTTGGACAGGCTACTACGAGCAGTACTTC. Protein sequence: CASSPWTGYYEQYF.

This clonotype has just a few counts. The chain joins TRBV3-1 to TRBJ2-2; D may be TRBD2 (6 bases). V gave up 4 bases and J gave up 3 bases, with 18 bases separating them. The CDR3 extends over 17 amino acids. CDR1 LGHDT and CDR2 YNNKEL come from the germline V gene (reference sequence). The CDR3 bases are TGTGCCAGCAGCCGCCGTCTCGGGAGCTCTCACACCGGGGAGCTGTTTTTT. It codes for CASSRRLGSSHTGELFF.

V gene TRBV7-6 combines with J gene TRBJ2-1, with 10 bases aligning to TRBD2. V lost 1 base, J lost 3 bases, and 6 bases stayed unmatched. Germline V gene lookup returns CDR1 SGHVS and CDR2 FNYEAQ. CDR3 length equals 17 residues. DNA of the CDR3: TGTGCCAGCAGCTTAGGTGGGACTAGCGCTTACTACAATGAGCAGTTCTTC. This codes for CASSLGGTSAYYNEQFF.